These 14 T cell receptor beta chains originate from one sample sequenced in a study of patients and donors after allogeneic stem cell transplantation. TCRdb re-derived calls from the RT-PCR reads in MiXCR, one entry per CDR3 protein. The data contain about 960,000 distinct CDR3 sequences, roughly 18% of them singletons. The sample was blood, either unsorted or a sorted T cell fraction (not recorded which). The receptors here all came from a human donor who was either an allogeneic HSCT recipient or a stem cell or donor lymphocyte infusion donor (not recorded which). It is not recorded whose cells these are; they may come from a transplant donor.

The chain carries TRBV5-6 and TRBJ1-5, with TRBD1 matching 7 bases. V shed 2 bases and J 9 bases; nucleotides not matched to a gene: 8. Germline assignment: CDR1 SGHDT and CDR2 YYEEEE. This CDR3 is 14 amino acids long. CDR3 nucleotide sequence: TGTGCCAGCAGCTTAGACAGGGCCCAGGGGCCCCAGCATTTT. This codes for CASSLDRAQGPQHF.

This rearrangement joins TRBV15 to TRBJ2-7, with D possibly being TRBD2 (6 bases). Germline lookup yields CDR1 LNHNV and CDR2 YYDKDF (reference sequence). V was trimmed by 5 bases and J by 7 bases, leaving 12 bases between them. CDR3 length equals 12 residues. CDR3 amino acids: CATSGGSFEQYF. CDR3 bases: TGTGCCACCAGCGGAGGGTCCTTTGAGCAGTACTTC.

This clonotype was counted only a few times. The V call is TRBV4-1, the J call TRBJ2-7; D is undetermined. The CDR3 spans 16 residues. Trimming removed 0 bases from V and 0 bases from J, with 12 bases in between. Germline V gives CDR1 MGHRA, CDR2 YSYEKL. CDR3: CASSQDVAETSYEQYF. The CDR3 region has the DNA TGCGCCAGCAGCCAAGATGTGGCAGAAACCTCCTACGAGCAGTACTTC.

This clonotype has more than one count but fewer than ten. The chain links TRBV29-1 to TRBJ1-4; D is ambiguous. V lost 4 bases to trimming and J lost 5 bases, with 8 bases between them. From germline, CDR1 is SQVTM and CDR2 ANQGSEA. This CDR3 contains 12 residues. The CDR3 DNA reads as TGCAGCGTTGCTCAGTCGAATGAAAAACTGTTTTTT. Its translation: CSVAQSNEKLFF.

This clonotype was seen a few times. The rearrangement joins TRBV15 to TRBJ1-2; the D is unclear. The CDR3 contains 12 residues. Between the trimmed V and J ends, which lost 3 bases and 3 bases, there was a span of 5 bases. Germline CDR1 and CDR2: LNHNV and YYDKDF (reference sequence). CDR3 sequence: CATSSGYYGYTF. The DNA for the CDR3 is TGTGCCACCAGCAGTGGTTACTATGGCTACACCTTC.

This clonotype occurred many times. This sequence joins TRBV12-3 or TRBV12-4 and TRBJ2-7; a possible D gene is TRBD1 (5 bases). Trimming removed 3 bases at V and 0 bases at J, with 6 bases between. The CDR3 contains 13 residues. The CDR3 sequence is CASSFGHSYEQYF. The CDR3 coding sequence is TGTGCCAGCAGTTTCGGACACTCCTACGAGCAGTACTTC.

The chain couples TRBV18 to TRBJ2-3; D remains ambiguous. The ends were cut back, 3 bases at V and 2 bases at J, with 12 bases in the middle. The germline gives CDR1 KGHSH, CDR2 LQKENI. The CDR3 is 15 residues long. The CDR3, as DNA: TGTGCCAGCTCACCTCATCCTGGCTCCACAGATACGCAGTATTTT. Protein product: CASSPHPGSTDTQYF.

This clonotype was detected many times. The CDR3 sequence is CASSTHGRTGDYEQYF. CDR3 bases: TGTGCCAGCAGTACACACGGACGGACAGGGGATTACGAGCAGTACTTC. V usage is TRBV12-3 or TRBV12-4 and J usage is TRBJ2-7; 9 nucleotides align to TRBD1. The junction had 12 bases not matched to a gene; V was cut back by 5 bases and J by 4 bases. This CDR3 has 16 amino acids.

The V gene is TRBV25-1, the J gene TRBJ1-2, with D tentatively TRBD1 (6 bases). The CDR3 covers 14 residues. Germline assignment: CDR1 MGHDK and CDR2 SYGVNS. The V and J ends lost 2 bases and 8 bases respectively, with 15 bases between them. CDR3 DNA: TGTGCCAGCAGTGAAAGGGGGGCAACCCGGGGCTACACCTTC. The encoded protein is CASSERGATRGYTF.

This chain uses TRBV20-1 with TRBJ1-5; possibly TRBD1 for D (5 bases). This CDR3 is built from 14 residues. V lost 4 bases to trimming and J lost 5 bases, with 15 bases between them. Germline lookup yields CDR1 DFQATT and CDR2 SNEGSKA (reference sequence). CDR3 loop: CSATWQGRDQPQHF. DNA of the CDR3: TGCAGTGCTACTTGGCAGGGACGCGATCAGCCCCAGCATTTT.

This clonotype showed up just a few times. CDR3 region: CASSSVDQPNNEQFF. CDR3 sequence (DNA): TGTGCCAGCAGCTCGGTGGACCAGCCCAACAATGAGCAGTTCTTC. This sequence joins TRBV5-6 and TRBJ2-1; D not certain. Germline V gene data show CDR1 as SGHDT and CDR2 as YYEEEE. The ends were cut back, 3 bases at V and 5 bases at J, with 15 bases in the middle. The length of the CDR3 is 15 residues.

The CDR3, as DNA: TGTGCCAGCAGCTTTGACAGGGGGTGGACCGGGGAGCTGTTTTTT. Translating gives CASSFDRGWTGELFF. V usage is TRBV5-5 and J usage is TRBJ2-2; TRBD1 agrees at 9 bases. The CDR3 has 15 amino acids. J was trimmed by 5 bases and V by 2 bases; bases with no gene match: 4. Germline V lookup: CDR1 SGHKS, CDR2 YYEKEE (reference sequence).

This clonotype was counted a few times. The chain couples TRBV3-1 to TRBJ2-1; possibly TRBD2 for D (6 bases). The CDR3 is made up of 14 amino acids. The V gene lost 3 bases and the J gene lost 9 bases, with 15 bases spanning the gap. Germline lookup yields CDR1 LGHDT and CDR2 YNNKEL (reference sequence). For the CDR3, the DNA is TGTGCCAGCAGCCACACTAGCCGGAGGGGTGAGCAGTTCTTC. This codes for CASSHTSRRGEQFF.

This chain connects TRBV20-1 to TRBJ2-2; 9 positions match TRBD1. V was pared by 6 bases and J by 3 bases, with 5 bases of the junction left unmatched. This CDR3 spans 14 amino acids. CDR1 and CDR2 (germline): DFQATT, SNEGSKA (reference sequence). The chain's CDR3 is CSATTGGHTGELFF. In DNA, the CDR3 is TGCAGTGCCACGACAGGGGGTCACACCGGGGAGCTGTTTTTT.